This TCR beta chain was observed in a study of blood T cells in healthy people across ages. PCR was performed a second time for about 7 to 12 cycles using a sample-barcoded 5' primer and a J-beta primer mix. TCRdb redid the calling of the 5' RACE reads with MiXCR, one entry per CDR3 protein. The sample includes about 930,000 distinct CDR3 sequences, 25% to 35% of them seen just once. Germline V gives CDR1 DFQATT, CDR2 SNEGSKA (reference sequence). Trimming at V came to 6 bases and at J to 7 bases, leaving 14 bases not matched to a gene. The length of the CDR3 is 14 residues. These same records also appear under a second study, on T cells of mothers and their children.

The sequenced material came from blood. J is TRBJ1-2 and V is TRBV20-1; 7 bases are shared with TRBD1. The sequence was collected from a woman aged 40-49 years in good health. The CDR3 loop reads CSARVGQLIGGYTF. As DNA, the CDR3 is TGCAGTGCCAGGGTGGGACAGCTAATCGGTGGCTACACCTTC.